At least ten counts were recorded for the clone carrying this T cell receptor (beta chain). These data come from a study of T cells in Graves' hyperthyroidism and ophthalmopathy. Diagnosis relied on clinical symptoms, serum thyroxine and TRAb, thyroid ultrasound and orbital computed tomography. PBMCs were collected from a roughly 9.7 ml volume of fresh peripheral blood. Amplification of TCR beta CDR3 regions used RNA as the template. First-round RT-PCR with HTBI primers amplified the TCR CDR3 region. MiXCR was run by TCRdb on the multiplex PCR reads, yielding one entry per CDR3 protein. The repertoire holds hundreds of thousands of distinct CDR3 sequences, with roughly 15% as singletons. V was clipped by 4 bases and J by 5 bases; unmatched bases: 13. The germline V gene has CDR1 MDHEN and CDR2 SYDVKM. This CDR3 comprises 16 residues.

This sequence was found in a woman aged 45 to 65 with Graves' ophthalmopathy. Input material: blood. The V call is TRBV28, the J call TRBJ2-5, with 7 bases matching TRBD1. CDR3 in DNA: TGTGCCAGCAGTTACCCGCCAGGGACAGCTTCCGAGACCCAGTACTTC. Its protein is CASSYPPGTASETQYF.